This T cell receptor (beta chain) was observed in a study of STAT3 mutations in large granular lymphocyte leukemia (dated by TCRdb to between 2019 and 2020). Notes on the research overall: Roughly half of the T-LGLL patients who were sequenced longitudinally carried canonical activating STAT3 mutations. One or more immunosuppressive therapy regimens were given to more than half of T-LGLL patients, and hematologic response was seen in over 35% of the treated patients. Patients with T-cell large granular lymphocyte leukemia underwent serial deep sequencing of TCRbeta CDR3 and STAT3 to reconstruct clonal hierarchy and dynamics. From an initial cohort of roughly 200 LGL patients, 20 or so representative T-LGLL cases were selected for longitudinal TCRbeta and STAT3 sequencing. As controls within the study, two patients with natural killer LGL leukemia were also sequenced longitudinally. On average, sequencing was done at more than 3.5 time points per patient, with the number of samplings ranging from 2 to 8. Study-wide findings and limitations: All T-LGLL patients had at least one immunodominant TCRbeta clonotype, and roughly half had multiple immunodominant subclonotypes. Several patients had a dominant TCR clone burden greater than the STAT3 mutant burden, which suggests that the STAT3 mutation arose secondarily within a clone that had already expanded. Persisting codominant clonotypes in some patients meant a small but highly pathogenic clone may have been missed. TCR clonotype switching after therapy was observed in about 35% of the 18 patients, and all newly emerging clones were found to be STAT3 wild type. Because no samples were available when a clone first appeared, clonal expansion had to be inferred from samplings taken at other points. The linking of therapy response to changes in TCR clonal burden was complicated by variable intervals between samplings and differing treatment regimens.

The same DNA, extracted from blood mononuclear cells, served for both TCR sequencing and STAT3 sequencing. Trimming costs V 0 bases and J 0 bases, and their ends lie 7 bases apart. The CDR3, from cysteine to phenylalanine, totals 15 residues. Of all the DNA, just the CDR3 is kept, 45 bases in frame from base 1. The germline V gene provides CDR1 SGDLS and CDR2 YYNGEE. TCRbeta libraries were sequenced on an Illumina MiSeq, averaging roughly 40,000 productive templates per sample. TCRbeta CDR3 libraries were generated with the immunoSEQ assay using multiplex PCR amplification. The authors processed their data as follows. Repertoire diversity was calculated as previously defined, and values close to 0 indicated extremely monoclonal samples. What TCRdb holds here is the immuneACCESS table cut down to in-frame rearrangements. Part of the clones is not present; checked against another copy, under half of the missing clones reflect an unresolved V gene, and the others are unexplained. D and trimming were read from the DNA, whereas the V and J calls and clone size are those reported in that table. This sample is represented by 10,000 to 15,000 clones; about 76% of them were singletons. The top ten clones comprise less than 50% of the sample.

The sample holds a few counts of this clone. Its antigen remains undetermined. No base qualities exist here, and no much larger clone lies one base off it. This TCR was sampled from a man aged 55 to 69 with T-cell large granular lymphocyte leukemia. Some clones in this sample may be carry-over from other donors' samples. The age is the age at diagnosis. The rearranged chain carries TRBV9 and TRBJ2-1; the D gene cannot be named for sure. Input material: peripheral blood mononuclear cells. Here is the DNA: TGTGCCAGCAGCGTAGAGGCGGACTCCTACAATGAGCAGTTCTTC. This yields the protein CASSVEADSYNEQFF.